Given below is one TCR beta chain in context. The antigen remains unidentified. Treatment of the sample: approximately nine-day PBMC culture with coronavirus spike peptide pools or control peptides (ViraFEST assay). CD4+ T cells that had been cultured provided DNA sequenced with the Oncomine TCR Beta short-read assay. TCRdb analysed the PCR reads with MiXCR anew, one entry per CDR3 protein. The table has about 9,700 distinct CDR3 sequences, around 68% seen once. This sample was taken from a study of vaccination and CD4 T cells after COVID-19. The sequenced sample consisted of CD4+ T cells from blood, cultured in vitro. This clonotype was obtained from a human donor who had recovered from COVID-19.

CDR3 in amino acids: CASSARQGANAGELFF. In DNA form, the CDR3 reads TGTGCCAGCAGTGCCCGCCAGGGGGCTAACGCCGGGGAGCTGTTTTTT. The chain uses TRBV6-1 and TRBJ2-2, with 8 nucleotides matching TRBD1. The CDR3 is 16 amino acids. J was trimmed by 6 bases and V by 4 bases; bases with no gene match: 10. Per germline, CDR1 MNHNS and CDR2 SASEGT.